This entry lists 15 T cell receptor beta chains sequenced from one sample in a study of early T cells in non-severe SARS-CoV-2 infection. TCRdb redid the calling of the 5' RACE reads with MiXCR, one entry per CDR3 protein. The sample lists about 63,000 distinct CDR3 sequences, 10% to 15% occurring once. Input material: whole blood. These TCRs come from an adult who was a healthcare worker with PCR-confirmed SARS-CoV-2 infection or an uninfected control (not recorded which).

This sequence joins TRBV11-2 and TRBJ2-7; unclear D gene. The CDR3 covers 17 residues. Per the germline V gene, CDR1 is SGHAT and CDR2 is FQNNGV. The V end lost 0 bases, the J end lost 1 base, and 16 bases lay between the germline ends. The CDR3 loop reads CASSLDLETGTSYEQYF. Here the CDR3 DNA reads TGTGCCAGCAGCTTAGATCTGGAAACGGGTACTTCCTACGAGCAGTACTTC.

At least ten counts were recorded for this clonotype. The CDR3 is CSVDGASGGAEETQYF. The CDR3 DNA reads TGCAGCGTTGACGGGGCTAGCGGGGGGGCCGAGGAGACCCAGTACTTC. The V gene is TRBV29-1, the J gene TRBJ2-5; 12 nucleotides line up with TRBD2. Looked up from germline, CDR1 is SQVTM and CDR2 is ANQGSEA. The ends lost 3 bases at V and 5 bases at J; junction bases unmatched: 10. The CDR3 covers 16 residues.

This chain joins TRBV20-1 and TRBJ1-2; weak D call: TRBD1 (5 bases). The V gene's germline CDR1 is DFQATT and CDR2 SNEGSKA (reference sequence). V was trimmed by 3 bases and J by 7 bases, leaving 12 bases between them. CDR3 size: 12 residues. CDR3 loop: CSARVGEVGYTF. DNA for the CDR3: TGCAGTGCTAGGGTAGGGGAGGTTGGCTACACCTTC.

This clonotype has only a few counts. The chain carries TRBV7-2 and TRBJ2-7, with TRBD2 identical over 9 bases. J was trimmed by 6 bases and V by 5 bases; bases with no gene match: 11. The CDR3 is made up of 15 amino acids. CDR1 and CDR2 (germline): SGHTA, FQGNSA. The CDR3 DNA sequence: TGTGCCAGCAGCCCCCGTGGCGGGGGGGCGTTCGAGCAGTACTTC. It is translated as CASSPRGGGAFEQYF.

This clonotype has ten or more counts. The genes are TRBV5-6 and TRBJ1-1; no firm D call. Between the trimmed V and J ends, which lost 2 bases and 4 bases, there was a span of 12 bases. The germline CDR1 and CDR2 sequences are SGHDT and YYEEEE. This CDR3 spans 14 amino acids. The CDR3 nucleotides are TGTGCCAGCAGCTTAGGTTATAGGGTCACTGAAGCTTTCTTT. This translates into CASSLGYRVTEAFF.

This clonotype was observed many times. V gene TRBV10-2 combines with J gene TRBJ1-1; no clear D. Germline-derived CDR1 and CDR2 are WSHSY and SAAADI. The CDR3 consists of 12 residues. Deletions cut 3 bases from V and 8 bases from J, with 10 bases between. The CDR3 coding sequence is TGCGCCAGCAGTGAACCTGGGCGCGAAGCTTTCTTT. Translating it yields CASSEPGREAFF.

This clonotype was seen only a few times. The chain uses TRBV27 and TRBJ2-2; D gene unclear. Germline CDR1 MNHEY, CDR2 SMNVEV (reference sequence). The CDR3 covers 12 residues. V shed 2 bases and J shed 6 bases, with 4 bases lying between them. The chain's CDR3 is CASSLIPGELFF. The CDR3 DNA is TGTGCCAGCAGTTTAATTCCCGGGGAGCTGTTTTTT.

This clonotype has only a few counts. J is TRBJ2-2 and V is TRBV2; D perhaps matches TRBD1 (5 bases). The CDR3 is 14 residues long. Germline V gene data show CDR1 as SNHLY and CDR2 as FYNNEI. Trimming removed 0 bases from V and 5 bases from J, with 7 bases in between. CDR3 protein: CASSEAGRTGELFF. CDR3 in DNA: TGTGCCAGCAGTGAAGCGGGGCGGACCGGGGAGCTGTTTTTT.

This clonotype has ten or more counts. CDR3 sequence reads: CSARYREVYYGYTF. The CDR3 coding sequence is TGCAGTGCACGCTACAGGGAAGTGTACTATGGCTACACCTTC. The chain links TRBV20-1 to TRBJ1-2; tentatively, D is TRBD1 (6 bases). Germline lookup yields CDR1 DFQATT and CDR2 SNEGSKA (reference sequence). This CDR3 comprises 14 residues. Deletions cut 6 bases from V and 3 bases from J, with 17 bases between.

This clonotype was seen ten or more times. The CDR3 does not close with the conserved phenylalanine or tryptophan, likely indicating a read error. The chain carries TRBV6-5 and TRBJ2-2; D unclear. The V gene lost 7 bases and the J gene lost 2 bases, with 2 bases spanning the gap. The CDR3 extends over 11 amino acids. In germline, CDR1 is MNHEY, CDR2 SVGAGI. Written as DNA, the CDR3 is TGTGCCAGCAAAAACACCGGGGAGCTGTTTTCT. Its translation: CASKNTGELFS.

This clonotype was found a few times. The chain recombines TRBV5-6 with TRBJ2-7, with TRBD1 identical over 7 bases. CDR3 length equals 14 residues. Per the germline V gene, CDR1 is SGHDT and CDR2 is YYEEEE. With 0 bases clipped from V and 3 bases from J, the junction kept 3 bases outside the gene matches. DNA of the CDR3: TGTGCCAGCAGCTTGGTCGCAGGGGGCTACGAGCAGTACTTC. Its protein product is CASSLVAGGYEQYF. Drawing the rest from reference TRBV5-6 and TRBJ2-7, the complete variable domain is DAGVTQSPTHLIKTRGQQVTLRCSPKSGHDTVSWYQQALGQGPQFIFQYYEEEERQRGNFPDRFSGHQFPNYSSELNVNALLLGDSALYLCASSLVAGGYEQYFGPGTRLTVT.

This clonotype was recorded at least ten times. The chain carries TRBV5-1 and TRBJ2-1; weak D call: TRBD2 (7 bases). There are 16 residues in the CDR3. Trimming shortened V by 5 bases and J by 0 bases, and 15 bases separated the two germline ends. The germline V gene encodes CDR1 SGHRS and CDR2 YFSETQ. CDR3 in amino acids: CASSFSGGRSYNEQFF. CDR3 DNA: TGCGCCAGCAGTTTCTCGGGGGGCCGCTCCTACAATGAGCAGTTCTTC.

This clonotype has ten or more counts. This sequence joins TRBV7-2 and TRBJ2-1; D remains unclear. The CDR3 has 13 residues. Trimming pared 4 bases from V and 4 bases from J, leaving 8 bases between. Germline V CDR1 and CDR2: SGHTA, FQGNSA. CDR3 sequence: CASSSVRYNEQFF. The CDR3 bases are TGTGCCAGCAGCTCCGTGCGGTACAATGAGCAGTTCTTC.

The table lists this clonotype with a few counts. The chain employs TRBV7-9 and TRBJ2-3; 8 positions agree with TRBD2. Germline-derived CDR1 and CDR2 are SEHNR and FQNEAQ (reference sequence). The CDR3 is 14 residues long. Germline trimming cut 4 bases from V and 1 base from J; bases unmatched to any gene: 1. The CDR3 reads CASSSAGGTDTQYF. DNA for the CDR3: TGTGCCAGCAGCTCAGCGGGGGGCACAGATACGCAGTATTTT.

The table lists this clonotype with many counts. This chain connects TRBV7-9 to TRBJ2-3, with D maybe TRBD2 (6 bases). The CDR3 contains 16 residues. V was trimmed by 5 bases and J by 0 bases, leaving 15 bases between them. The germline V gene has CDR1 SEHNR and CDR2 FQNEAQ (reference sequence). CDR3 coding DNA: TGTGCCAGCAGCCGGGACCTAGCGTATAGCACAGATACGCAGTATTTT. It translates to CASSRDLAYSTDTQYF.